This is a list of T cell receptor beta chains from one sample in a study of blood T cell repertoires in COVID-19. Method: immunoSEQ multiplex PCR; TCRdb's copy keeps in-frame clones and lacks some. The sample consists of over 30,000 clones, 82% of them appearing once. Sequenced sample: peripheral blood. These receptor sequences come from a man older than 75 with active or convalescent COVID-19. Each CDR3 is given with its conserved first and last residue. The order of the fields is D gene, J gene, clone size, V gene, CDR3 protein, CDR3 DNA. D genes are given only for firm matches. Only some rows state a clone size, as once, few, many or a class for expanded clones.

D: -; J: TRBJ2-1; size: -; V: TRBV6-1; CDR3: CASSERGGLYNEQFF; DNA: TGTGCCAGCAGTGAAAGGGGTGGGCTCTACAATGAGCAGTTCTTC
D: TRBD2; J: TRBJ2-4; size: once; V: TRBV18; CDR3: CASSPRGSGMLAKNIQYF; DNA: TGTGCCAGCTCACCCCGCGGTAGCGGGATGCTAGCCAAAAACATTCAGTACTTC
D: -; J: TRBJ2-7; size: -; V: TRBV6-5; CDR3: CASSYLLEQYF; DNA: TGTGCCAGCAGTTATCTGTTGGAGCAGTACTTC
D: -; J: TRBJ1-1; size: -; V: TRBV5-1; CDR3: CASSWGGGTEAFF; DNA: TGCGCCAGCAGCTGGGGAGGGGGCACTGAAGCTTTCTTT
D: TRBD1; J: TRBJ1-3; size: -; V: TRBV7-9; CDR3: CAIPGGSGNTIYF; DNA: TGTGCCATCCCAGGGGGCTCTGGAAACACCATATATTTT
D: TRBD1; J: TRBJ1-2; size: -; V: TRBV25-1; CDR3: CASSRIEGQGDGYTF; DNA: TGTGCCAGCAGTAGAATTGAAGGACAGGGCGATGGCTACACCTTC
D: TRBD2; J: TRBJ2-1; size: -; V: TRBV29-1; CDR3: CSVGWVAGGNEQFF; DNA: TGCAGCGTTGGGTGGGTAGCGGGAGGTAATGAGCAGTTCTTC
D: TRBD1; J: TRBJ1-1; size: few; V: TRBV6-5; CDR3: CASRQGAEAFF; DNA: TGTGCCAGCAGACAGGGGGCTGAAGCTTTCTTT
D: TRBD2; J: TRBJ2-7; size: once; V: TRBV7-9; CDR3: CASSLNGRVYEQYF; DNA: TGTGCCAGCAGCTTAAATGGGAGGGTCTACGAGCAGTACTTC
D: -; J: TRBJ2-5; size: -; V: TRBV19; CDR3: CASSMGDSRETQYF; DNA: TGTGCCAGTAGTATGGGCGACAGTAGAGAGACCCAGTACTTC
D: TRBD2; J: TRBJ2-5; size: few; V: TRBV2; CDR3: CAIFGGETQYF; DNA: TGTGCCATTTTCGGGGGGGAGACCCAGTACTTC
D: -; J: TRBJ2-3; size: -; V: TRBV2; CDR3: CASDGQHTDTQYF; DNA: TGTGCCAGCGACGGACAACACACAGATACGCAGTATTTT
D: TRBD2; J: TRBJ2-2; size: -; V: TRBV30; CDR3: CAWRWGGSGTGELFF; DNA: TGTGCCTGGAGGTGGGGGGGTTCGGGCACCGGGGAGCTGTTTTTT
D: TRBD1; J: TRBJ1-4; size: -; V: TRBV5-1; CDR3: CASSLPTTGGELFF; DNA: TGCGCCAGCAGCTTGCCCACGACAGGGGGCGAACTGTTTTTT
D: -; J: TRBJ2-6; size: -; V: TRBV7-2; CDR3: CASSLAGVTGANVLTF; DNA: TGTGCCAGCAGCTTAGCCGGGGTTACTGGGGCCAACGTCCTGACTTTC
D: -; J: TRBJ1-4; size: -; V: TRBV7-2; CDR3: CASSFPGFGEKLFF; DNA: TGTGCCAGCAGCTTCCCAGGCTTTGGGGAAAAACTGTTTTTT
D: TRBD2; J: TRBJ2-7; size: -; V: TRBV2; CDR3: CASSEEGSGSHEQYF; DNA: TGTGCCAGCAGTGAAGAGGGTAGCGGGAGCCACGAGCAGTACTTC
D: -; J: TRBJ2-7; size: -; V: TRBV6-4; CDR3: CATQPRDTSYEQYF; DNA: TGTGCCACACAACCCCGGGACACCTCCTACGAGCAGTACTTC
D: TRBD1; J: TRBJ2-5; size: -; V: TRBV12-5; CDR3: CASGRTGVETQYF; DNA: TGTGCTAGTGGCCGCACAGGGGTCGAGACCCAGTACTTC
D: -; J: TRBJ2-5; size: -; V: TRBV5-1; CDR3: CASSLAGGETQYF; DNA: TGCGCCAGCAGCTTGGCAGGGGGGGAGACCCAGTACTTC
D: TRBD1; J: TRBJ2-7; size: -; V: TRBV7-9; CDR3: CASSSSSLDRDEQYF; DNA: TGTGCCAGCAGCTCCTCCTCGCTCGACAGGGACGAGCAGTACTTC
D: TRBD1; J: TRBJ2-6; size: once; V: TRBV25-1; CDR3: CASSGTGAFGANVLTF; DNA: TGTGCCAGCAGTGGGACAGGGGCTTTTGGGGCCAACGTCCTGACTTTC
D: TRBD1; J: TRBJ2-5; size: -; V: TRBV10-3; CDR3: CAIRTGEETQYF; DNA: TGTGCCATCAGGACAGGGGAAGAGACCCAGTACTTC
D: -; J: TRBJ1-4; size: -; V: TRBV6-2/TRBV6-3; CDR3: CASSLQGRGDEKLFF; DNA: TGTGCCAGCAGTCTACAGGGAAGGGGCGATGAAAAACTGTTTTTT
D: TRBD2; J: TRBJ2-1; size: -; V: TRBV20-1; CDR3: CSASLAGVNNEQFF; DNA: TGCAGTGCTAGTTTAGCGGGAGTAAACAATGAGCAGTTCTTC
D: -; J: TRBJ1-6; size: -; V: TRBV25-1; CDR3: CASSEEAGWGSPLHF; DNA: TGTGCCAGCAGTGAAGAGGCAGGGTGGGGTTCACCCCTCCACTTT
D: TRBD2; J: TRBJ2-1; size: -; V: TRBV19; CDR3: CASKRGVAGVGGNEQFF; DNA: TGTGCCAGTAAAAGGGGAGTAGCGGGAGTCGGAGGAAATGAGCAGTTCTTC
D: TRBD1; J: TRBJ2-2; size: -; V: TRBV6-1; CDR3: CASSEARGGAWTGELFF; DNA: TGTGCCAGCAGTGAAGCGCGAGGGGGCGCCTGGACCGGGGAGCTGTTTTTT
D: TRBD2; J: TRBJ2-7; size: -; V: TRBV9; CDR3: CASSVPSGSSSSYEQYF; DNA: TGTGCCAGCAGCGTACCTAGCGGGAGTTCAAGCTCCTACGAGCAGTACTTC